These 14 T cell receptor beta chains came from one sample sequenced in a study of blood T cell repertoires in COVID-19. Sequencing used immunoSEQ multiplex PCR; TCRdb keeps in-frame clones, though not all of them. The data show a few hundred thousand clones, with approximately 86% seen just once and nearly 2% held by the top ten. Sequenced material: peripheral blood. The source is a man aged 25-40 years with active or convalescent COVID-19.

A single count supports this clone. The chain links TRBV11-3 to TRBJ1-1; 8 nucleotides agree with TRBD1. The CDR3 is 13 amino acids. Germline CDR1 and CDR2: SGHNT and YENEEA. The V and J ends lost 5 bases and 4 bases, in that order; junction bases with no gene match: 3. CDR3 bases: TGTGCCAGCAGCGTAACAGGGGGCACTGAAGCTTTCTTT. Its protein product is CASSVTGGTEAFF.

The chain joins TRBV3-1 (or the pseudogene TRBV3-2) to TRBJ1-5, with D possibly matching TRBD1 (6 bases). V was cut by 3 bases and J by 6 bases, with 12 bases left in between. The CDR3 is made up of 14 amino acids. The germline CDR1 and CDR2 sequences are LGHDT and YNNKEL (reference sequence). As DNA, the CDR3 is TGTGCCAGCAGCCAGCAGGGGTATGGTCAGCCCCAGCATTTT. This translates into CASSQQGYGQPQHF.

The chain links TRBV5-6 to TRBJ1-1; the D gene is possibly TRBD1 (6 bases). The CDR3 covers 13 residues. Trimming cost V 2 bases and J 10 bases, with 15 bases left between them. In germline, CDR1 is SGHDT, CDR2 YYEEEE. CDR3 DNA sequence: TGTGCCAGCAGCTTCGGGGACACCGCCGGAGCTTTCTTT. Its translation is CASSFGDTAGAFF.

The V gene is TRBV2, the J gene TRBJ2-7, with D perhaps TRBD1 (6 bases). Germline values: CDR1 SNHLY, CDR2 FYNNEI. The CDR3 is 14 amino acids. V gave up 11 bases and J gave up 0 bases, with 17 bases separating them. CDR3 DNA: TGTGCCGGATCAACAGGGAAAATCTCCTACGAGCAGTACTTC. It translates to CAGSTGKISYEQYF.

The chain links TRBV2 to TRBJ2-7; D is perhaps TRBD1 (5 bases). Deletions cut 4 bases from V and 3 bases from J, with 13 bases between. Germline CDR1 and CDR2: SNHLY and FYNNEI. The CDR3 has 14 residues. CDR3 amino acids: CASSAGLHNYEQYF. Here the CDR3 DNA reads TGTGCCAGCAGTGCAGGGCTCCATAACTACGAGCAGTACTTC.

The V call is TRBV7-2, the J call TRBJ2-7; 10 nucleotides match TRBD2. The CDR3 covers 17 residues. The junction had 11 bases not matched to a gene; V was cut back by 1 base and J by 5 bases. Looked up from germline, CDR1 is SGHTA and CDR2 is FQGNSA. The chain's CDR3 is CASSLVSGGFRLDEQYF. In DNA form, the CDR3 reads TGTGCCAGCAGCTTAGTTAGCGGGGGGTTTCGACTCGACGAGCAGTACTTC.

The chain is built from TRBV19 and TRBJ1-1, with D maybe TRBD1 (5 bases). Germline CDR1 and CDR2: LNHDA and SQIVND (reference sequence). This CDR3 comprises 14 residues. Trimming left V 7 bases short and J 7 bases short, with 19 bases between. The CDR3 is CASTSQGYRYEAFF. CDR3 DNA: TGTGCCAGTACCTCCCAGGGTTATCGGTATGAAGCTTTCTTT.

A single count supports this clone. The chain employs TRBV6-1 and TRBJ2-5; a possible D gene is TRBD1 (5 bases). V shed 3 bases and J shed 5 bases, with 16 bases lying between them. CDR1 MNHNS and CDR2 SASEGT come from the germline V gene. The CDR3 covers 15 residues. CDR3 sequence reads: CASSEDQGRWETQYF. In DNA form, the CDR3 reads TGTGCCAGCAGTGAGGATCAGGGAAGGTGGGAGACCCAGTACTTC.

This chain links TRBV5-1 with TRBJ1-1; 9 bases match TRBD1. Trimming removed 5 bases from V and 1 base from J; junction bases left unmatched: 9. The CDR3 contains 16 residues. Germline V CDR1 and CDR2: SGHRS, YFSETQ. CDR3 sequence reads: CASRVAGTGKNTEAFF. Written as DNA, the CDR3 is TGCGCCAGCAGGGTTGCCGGGACAGGGAAGAACACTGAAGCTTTCTTT. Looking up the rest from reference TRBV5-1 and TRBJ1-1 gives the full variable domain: KAGVTQTPRYLIKTRGQQVTLSCSPISGHRSVSWYQQTPGQGLQFLFEYFSETQRNKGNFPGRFSGRQFSNSRSEMNVSTLELGDSALYLCASRVAGTGKNTEAFFGQGTRLTVV.

The CDR3 nucleotides read TGTGCCACCAGCAGAGAGATATCCTCGGACAGGGCCTATGGCTACACCTTC. Translated: CATSREISSDRAYGYTF. The genes are TRBV15 and TRBJ1-2; 8 nucleotides align to TRBD1. J was trimmed by 4 bases and V by 0 bases; bases with no gene match: 10. The CDR3 consists of 17 residues. From germline, CDR1 is LNHNV and CDR2 YYDKDF (reference sequence).

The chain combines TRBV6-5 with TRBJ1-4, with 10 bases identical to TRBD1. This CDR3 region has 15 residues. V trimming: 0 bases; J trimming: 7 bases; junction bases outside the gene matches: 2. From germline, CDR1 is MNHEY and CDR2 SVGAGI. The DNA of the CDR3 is TGTGCCAGCAGTTACTCGACAGGGGGCGTTGAAAAACTGTTTTTT. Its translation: CASSYSTGGVEKLFF.

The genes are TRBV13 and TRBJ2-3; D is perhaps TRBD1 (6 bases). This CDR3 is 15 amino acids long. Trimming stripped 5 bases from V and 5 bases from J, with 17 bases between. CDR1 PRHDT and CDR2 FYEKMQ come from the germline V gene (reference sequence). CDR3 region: CASSRTGNLEDTQYF. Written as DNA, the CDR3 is TGTGCCAGCAGCCGAACAGGGAATCTCGAAGATACGCAGTATTTT.

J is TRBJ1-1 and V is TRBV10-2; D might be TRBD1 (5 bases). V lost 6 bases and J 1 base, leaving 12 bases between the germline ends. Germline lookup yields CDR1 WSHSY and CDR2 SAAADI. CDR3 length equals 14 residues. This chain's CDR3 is CASSVRQKNTEAFF. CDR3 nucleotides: TGCGCCAGCAGCGTCCGACAGAAGAACACTGAAGCTTTCTTT.

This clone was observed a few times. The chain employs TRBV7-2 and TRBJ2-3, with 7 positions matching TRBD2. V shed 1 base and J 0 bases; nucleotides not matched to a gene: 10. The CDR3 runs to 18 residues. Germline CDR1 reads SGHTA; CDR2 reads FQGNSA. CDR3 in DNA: TGTGCCAGCAGCTTAGACCTAGTCCCGGGGGGAAGCACAGATACGCAGTATTTT. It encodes CASSLDLVPGGSTDTQYF.